These T cell receptor beta chains were read from a single sample in a study of early T cells in non-severe SARS-CoV-2 infection. Each CDR3 protein gets one entry after TCRdb re-called the 5' RACE reads with MiXCR. The sample shows about 60,000 distinct CDR3 sequences, about 8.9% of them seen only once. The sequencing sample was made of whole blood. All receptors derive from an adult who was a healthcare worker with PCR-confirmed SARS-CoV-2 infection or an uninfected control (not recorded which). Both conserved end residues are part of each CDR3. The D gene is left open where the match is weak. Some rows have no size entry. The others give once, few or many, or a class for an expanded clone.

v_gene: TRBV7-2
abundance: few
d_gene: TRBD2
j_gene: TRBJ2-1
CDR3nt: TGTGCCAGCAGCTTAGTGAGCGGGAGTGGCTATGAGCAGTTCTTC
CDR3aa: CASSLVSGSGYEQFF

v_gene: TRBV9
abundance: many
d_gene: -
j_gene: TRBJ2-3
CDR3nt: TGTGCCAGCAGCTTTTTGACAGTGGCAGATACGCAGTATTTT
CDR3aa: CASSFLTVADTQYF

v_gene: TRBV5-1
abundance: few
d_gene: -
j_gene: TRBJ2-7
CDR3nt: TGCGCCAGCAGCTTCGAGTACTTC
CDR3aa: CASSFEYF

v_gene: TRBV9
abundance: -
d_gene: -
j_gene: TRBJ2-1
CDR3nt: TGTGCCGTGGGGGAGCAGTTCTTC
CDR3aa: CAVGEQFF

v_gene: TRBV18
abundance: many
d_gene: -
j_gene: TRBJ1-5
CDR3nt: TGTGCCAGCTCGGAGCCTAATCAGCCCCAGCATTTT
CDR3aa: CASSEPNQPQHF

v_gene: TRBV10-3
abundance: many
d_gene: -
j_gene: TRBJ2-3
CDR3nt: TGTGCCATCAGGGAGGAGGAGGGAATGATTACGCAGTATTTT
CDR3aa: CAIREEEGMITQYF

v_gene: TRBV7-8
abundance: many
d_gene: -
j_gene: TRBJ2-7
CDR3nt: TGTGCCAGCAGCTTAGCCGAAATTACCTACGAGCAGTACTTC
CDR3aa: CASSLAEITYEQYF

v_gene: TRBV28
abundance: few
d_gene: TRBD1
j_gene: TRBJ1-1
CDR3nt: TGTGCCAGCAGTTTGGGGACAGGTTACACTGAAGCTTTCTTT
CDR3aa: CASSLGTGYTEAFF

v_gene: TRBV4-3
abundance: few
d_gene: TRBD2
j_gene: TRBJ2-7
CDR3nt: TGCGCCAGCAGCCGGGGACTAGCGGGGGCTGGTTCCTACGAGCAGTACTTC
CDR3aa: CASSRGLAGAGSYEQYF

v_gene: TRBV7-9
abundance: many
d_gene: TRBD2
j_gene: TRBJ2-5
CDR3nt: TGTGCCAGCAGCTTGAGCGGGAAAGAGACCCAGTACTTC
CDR3aa: CASSLSGKETQYF

v_gene: TRBV28
abundance: many
d_gene: TRBD2
j_gene: TRBJ2-1
CDR3nt: TGTGCCAGCACTAGCGGGAGGAGGGTTTACAATGAGCAGTTCTTC
CDR3aa: CASTSGRRVYNEQFF

v_gene: TRBV10-3
abundance: -
d_gene: -
j_gene: TRBJ2-6
CDR3nt: TGTGCCATCATGGTGTCTGGGGCCAACGTCCTGACTTTC
CDR3aa: CAIMVSGANVLTF